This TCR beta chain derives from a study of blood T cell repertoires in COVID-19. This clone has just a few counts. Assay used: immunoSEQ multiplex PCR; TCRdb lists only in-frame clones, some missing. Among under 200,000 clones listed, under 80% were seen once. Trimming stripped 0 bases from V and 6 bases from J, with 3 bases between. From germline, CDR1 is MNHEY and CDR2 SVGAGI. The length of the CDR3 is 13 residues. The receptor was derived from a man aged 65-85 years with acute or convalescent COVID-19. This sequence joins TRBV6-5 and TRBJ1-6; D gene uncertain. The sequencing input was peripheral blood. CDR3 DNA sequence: TGTGCCAGCAGTTACTCGAGTAATTCACCCCTCCACTTT. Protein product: CASSYSSNSPLHF.